A selection of T cell receptor beta chains follows, all from one sample in a study of PD-1 blockade in mismatch repair-deficient tumors. TCRdb keeps only in-frame clones here, not all; method: immunoSEQ multiplex PCR. Of some 110,000 clones in the sample, 65% to 80% were seen once. Sequenced here: peripheral blood, sampled roughly 60 weeks after starting pembrolizumab. These receptors were taken from an adult with mismatch repair-deficient cancer. CDR3s leave out the opening cysteine and the closing phenylalanine or tryptophan.

cdr3_aa j_call v_call
ASSQEPNSGNTIY TRBJ1-3 TRBV4-2
ASSLAMAGGRDEQF TRBJ2-1 TRBV7-9
ASSHARDSIYGYT TRBJ1-2 TRBV5-1
ASSDPRCGRDISYEQY TRBJ2-7 TRBV6-1
ASSFPRVGMFSTNEKLF TRBJ1-4 TRBV7-2
ASSQTEIAPVEQY TRBJ2-7 TRBV4-2
ASRNSRQEQY TRBJ2-7 TRBV11-3
ASRRTSGRNNEQF TRBJ2-1 TRBV7-2
ASSIRSGQGETQY TRBJ2-5 TRBV11-3
ASSYSTANTEAF TRBJ1-1 TRBV6-6